This entry describes one T cell receptor (beta chain). Its antigen is currently unknown. Read coverage stops 3 residues before the CDR3 terminus; the germline J gene supplies the remainder. Trimming removed 6 bases at V and 4 bases at J, with 10 bases between. This CDR3 is built from 13 residues. CDR1 is SEHNR and CDR2 is FQNEAQ in the germline V gene (reference sequence). This entry is derived from a study of T cells in women clearing cervical HPV infection. At the level of the study: Controls' single incident HPV16 infection cleared within 12 months without precancer.

The study, taken as a whole, reports: CIN3+ cases had significantly higher TCR richness than controls; evenness did not differ.

Here immunoSEQ multiplex PCR was the method, and the copy in TCRdb shows in-frame clones only, minus some. Its table records some 25,000 clones. This TCR came from a woman between 18 and 75 years old with a cervical HPV16 infection that either progressed to CIN3+ or cleared (not recorded which). The V call is TRBV7-9, the J call TRBJ1-5; no firm D call. The source material was blood buffy coat. Partial CDR3 DNA: TGTGCCAGCAGTCCCACTGCAAATCAGCCC. Translation: CASSPTANQP. The whole CDR3 sequence reads CASSPTANQPQHF.